This T cell receptor (beta chain) comes out of a study of graft-versus-host responses after intestinal transplantation. This table comes from immunoSEQ multiplex PCR, and its TCRdb copy is limited to in-frame clones, with some not included. The sample lists roughly 60,000 clones; approximately 90% were seen once. The CDR3 consists of 14 residues. V lost 1 base to trimming and J lost 11 bases, with 17 bases between them. Germline V gives CDR1 MNHNS, CDR2 SASEGT. The sample here was PBMCs, taken 26 days after transplant. The receptor was derived from a human patient who received an intestinal transplant, so some T cells may come from the graft donor. The V gene is TRBV6-1, the J gene TRBJ2-5; tentative D call: TRBD2 (5 bases). DNA for the CDR3: TGTGCCAGCAGTGAAGGCCCGGCCGAGGGTGAGCAGTACTTC. Translating gives CASSEGPAEGEQYF.